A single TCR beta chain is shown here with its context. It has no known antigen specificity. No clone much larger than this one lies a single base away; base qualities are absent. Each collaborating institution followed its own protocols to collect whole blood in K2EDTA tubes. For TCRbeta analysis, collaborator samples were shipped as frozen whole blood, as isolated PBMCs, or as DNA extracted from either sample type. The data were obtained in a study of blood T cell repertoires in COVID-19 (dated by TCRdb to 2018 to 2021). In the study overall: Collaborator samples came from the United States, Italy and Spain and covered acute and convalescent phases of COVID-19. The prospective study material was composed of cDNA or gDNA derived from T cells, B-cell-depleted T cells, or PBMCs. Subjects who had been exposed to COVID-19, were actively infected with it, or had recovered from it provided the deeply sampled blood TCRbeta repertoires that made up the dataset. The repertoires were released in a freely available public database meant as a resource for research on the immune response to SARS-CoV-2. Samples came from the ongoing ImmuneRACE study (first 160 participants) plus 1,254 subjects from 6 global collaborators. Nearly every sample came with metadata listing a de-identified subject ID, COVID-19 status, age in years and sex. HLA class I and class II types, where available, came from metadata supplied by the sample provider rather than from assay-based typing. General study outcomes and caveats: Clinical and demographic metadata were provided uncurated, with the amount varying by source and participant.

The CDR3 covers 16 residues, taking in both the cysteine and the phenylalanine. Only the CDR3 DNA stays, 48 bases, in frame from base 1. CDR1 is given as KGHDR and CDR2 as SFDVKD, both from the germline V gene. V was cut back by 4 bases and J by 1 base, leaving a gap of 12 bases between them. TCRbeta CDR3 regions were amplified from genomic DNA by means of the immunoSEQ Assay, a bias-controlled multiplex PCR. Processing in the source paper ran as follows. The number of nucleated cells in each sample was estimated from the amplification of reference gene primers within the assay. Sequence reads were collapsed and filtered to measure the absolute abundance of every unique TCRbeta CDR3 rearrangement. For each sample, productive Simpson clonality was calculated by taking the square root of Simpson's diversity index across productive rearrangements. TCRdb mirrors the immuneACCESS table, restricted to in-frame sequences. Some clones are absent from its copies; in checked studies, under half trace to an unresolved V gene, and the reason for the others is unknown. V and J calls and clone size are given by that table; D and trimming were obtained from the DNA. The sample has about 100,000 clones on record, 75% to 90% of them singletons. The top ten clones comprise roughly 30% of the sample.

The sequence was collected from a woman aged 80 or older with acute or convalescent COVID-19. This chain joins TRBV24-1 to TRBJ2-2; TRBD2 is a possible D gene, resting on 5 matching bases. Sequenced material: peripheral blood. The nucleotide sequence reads TGTGCCACCAGTGACTCCGGGCGGGTGAACACCGGGGAGCTGTTTTTT. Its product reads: CATSDSGRVNTGELFF.